This TCR beta chain stems from a study of shared clonotypes between healthy human individuals. Germline V CDR1 and CDR2: LNHNV, YYDKDF (reference sequence). This CDR3 spans 16 amino acids. Between the trimmed V and J ends, which lost 0 bases and 0 bases, there was a span of 8 bases. Of note for this clone: The sample carries other DNA sequences with the same CDR3.

Repertoires were generated with immunoSEQ multiplex PCR, while TCRdb's copy carries only in-frame clones and drops some. Of some 1 million clones listed, around 75% are singletons. The receptor was derived from a man aged 18-30 years in good health. This chain uses TRBV15 with TRBJ1-4; D remains ambiguous. The sample consisted of memory CD4+ T cells sorted from blood. The subset: CD45RA-negative fraction. The CDR3 coding sequence is TGTGCCACCAGCAGAGAACCCCGGGCAACTAATGAAAAACTGTTTTTT. Translation gives CATSREPRATNEKLFF.